The present entry profiles one T cell receptor (beta chain) with its context. The sample comes from a study of blood T cell repertoires in COVID-19. The table came from immunoSEQ multiplex PCR; TCRdb's copy has only in-frame clones and leaves some out. The top ten hold approximately 2% of the sample, which has more than 150,000 clones, 75% to 90% seen once. Germline V gene sequence: CDR1 MNHEY, CDR2 SVGAGI. The CDR3 runs 14 residues. Deletions cut 6 bases from V and 7 bases from J, with 16 bases between. The source of this sequence is a woman in her 30s who had recovered from COVID-19. The genes are TRBV6-5 and TRBJ1-3; TRBD1 is a possible D gene (5 bases). Sequenced: PBMCs or T cells enriched from blood (not recorded which). This CDR3 reads CASRRPTEGNTIYF. CDR3 sequence (DNA): TGTGCCAGCAGAAGACCGACGGAGGGGAACACCATATATTTT.